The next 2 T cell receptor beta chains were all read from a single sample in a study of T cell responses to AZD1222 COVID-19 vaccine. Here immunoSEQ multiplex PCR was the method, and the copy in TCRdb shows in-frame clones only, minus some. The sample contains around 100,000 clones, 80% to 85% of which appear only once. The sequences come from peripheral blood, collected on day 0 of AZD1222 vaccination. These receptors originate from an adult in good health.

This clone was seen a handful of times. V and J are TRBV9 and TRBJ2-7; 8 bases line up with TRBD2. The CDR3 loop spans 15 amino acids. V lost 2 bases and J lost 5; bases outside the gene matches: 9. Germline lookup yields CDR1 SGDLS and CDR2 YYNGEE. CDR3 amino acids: CASSVTPSGSNEQYF. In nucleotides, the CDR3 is TGTGCCAGCAGCGTTACTCCCAGCGGGAGCAACGAGCAGTACTTC.

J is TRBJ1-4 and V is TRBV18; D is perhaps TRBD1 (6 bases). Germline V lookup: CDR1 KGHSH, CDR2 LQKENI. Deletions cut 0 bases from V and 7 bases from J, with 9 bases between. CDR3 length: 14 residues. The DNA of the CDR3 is TGTGCCAGCTCACCACCAGGGGGAGGTGAAAAACTGTTTTTT. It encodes CASSPPGGGEKLFF.